Detailed here is one T cell receptor beta chain. The data stem from a study of response to subunit inactivated influenza vaccine. TCRdb reprocessed the RT-PCR reads with MiXCR, giving one entry per CDR3 protein. The sample holds about 540,000 distinct CDR3 sequences, approximately 24% seen once. The data also belong to a second study, concerning T cells expressing NK-cell markers. That study reports: The cDNA for TCR beta came from 5'RACE template switching with UMIs. Researchers got TCR beta repertoires out of sorted CD3+CD56+NKG2C+, CD3+CD56+NKG2C- and CD3+CD56-NKG2C+ T cells. Seropositivity for HCMV was found in most of the eight sequenced donors, with one seronegative. Only alpha-beta TCR T cells were sorted in several experiments, using an anti-gamma-delta TCR antibody. Among CD8+ T cells from five or six donors, dominant NKG2C+ clonotypes accounted for 1.0-7.0%.

This TCR derives from a man in his fifties or sixties who received an inactivated influenza vaccine. The specimen was CD4+ T cells sorted from PBMCs, collected roughly 12 days after vaccination.

The CDR3 nucleotides are TGTGCCATCAGTAACAGGGCCGGTAACACCGGGGAGCTGTTTTTT. Translating it yields CAISNRAGNTGELFF. The chain recombines TRBV10-3 with TRBJ2-2, with D perhaps TRBD1 (6 bases). V was shortened by 5 bases and J by 2 bases, with 12 bases between the two germline ends. Germline-derived CDR1 and CDR2 are ENHRY and SYGVKD. The CDR3 has 15 amino acids.